One and the same sample provided the 20 T cell receptor beta chains below, sequenced in a study of shared clonotypes between healthy human individuals. Profiled with immunoSEQ multiplex PCR; TCRdb holds only in-frame clones, not every one. The sample consists of 2 million to 2.5 million clones, approximately 93% of them appearing once. Sequenced input: naive CD4+ T cells from PBMCs. Subset: CD45RA+ positively selected. These TCRs come from a man younger than 30 in good health. Some clones in this sample may be carry-over from other donors' samples.

The gene calls are TRBV9 and TRBJ1-1; D is uncertain. CDR1 and CDR2 (germline): SGDLS, YYNGEE. The CDR3 length is 15 residues. With 0 bases removed from V and 3 bases from J, the gap between germline ends came to 12 bases. CDR3 sequence: CASSVVAALDTEAFF. CDR3 DNA sequence: TGTGCCAGCAGCGTAGTGGCCGCTTTGGACACTGAAGCTTTCTTT. Drawing the rest from reference TRBV9 and TRBJ1-1, the complete variable domain is DSGVTQTPKHLITATGQRVTLRCSPRSGDLSVYWYQQSLDQGLQFLIQYYNGEERAKGNILERFSAQQFPDLHSELNLSSLELGDSALYFCASSVVAALDTEAFFGQGTRLTVV.

Only one count was recorded for this clone. CDR3 nucleotide sequence: TGCGCCAGCAGCTTGCTGGGGTCTCGCGGCTACACCTTC. Amino acids: CASSLLGSRGYTF. V and J are TRBV5-1 and TRBJ1-2; D not certain. Deletions cut 1 base from V and 8 bases from J, with 12 bases between. Germline V gives CDR1 SGHRS, CDR2 YFSETQ. This CDR3 contains 13 residues.

The chain joins TRBV2 to TRBJ1-1; TRBD1 is a possible D gene (5 bases). Germline V gene lookup returns CDR1 SNHLY and CDR2 FYNNEI. CDR3 length: 14 amino acids. V gave up 7 bases and J gave up 1 base, with 13 bases separating them. CDR3 DNA: TGTGCCAGCATAGATGGGGCAGGGAACACTGAAGCTTTCTTT. Residues: CASIDGAGNTEAFF.

The chain recombines TRBV9 with TRBJ2-7, with TRBD1 as a possible D gene (5 bases). Between the trimmed V and J ends, which lost 1 base and 11 bases, there was a span of 16 bases. The CDR3 length is 13 residues. The germline gives CDR1 SGDLS, CDR2 YYNGEE. In nucleotides, the CDR3 is TGTGCCAGCAGCGTAAATCCTCTGACAGTCAAGTACTTC. Translated, it gives CASSVNPLTVKYF.

The chain combines TRBV2 with TRBJ2-5; D gene ambiguous. Germline V gene sequence: CDR1 SNHLY, CDR2 FYNNEI. With 0 bases removed from V and 9 bases from J, the gap between germline ends came to 14 bases. The CDR3 loop spans 14 amino acids. CDR3 residues: CASSEADRIVAQYF. CDR3 coding DNA: TGTGCCAGCAGTGAAGCGGATCGGATTGTGGCCCAGTACTTC.

The rearrangement joins TRBV6-4 to TRBJ2-7; D is possibly TRBD2 (6 bases). The CDR3 is 14 amino acids. Germline CDR1 MRHNA, CDR2 SNTAGT. Trimming removed 4 bases from V and 6 bases from J, with 16 bases in between. CDR3 sequence (DNA): TGTGCCAGCAGTGCAAACTGGGGGGATGGCGAGCAGTACTTC. Translation gives CASSANWGDGEQYF.

A note on this clone: The same CDR3 is also encoded by other DNA sequences in this sample. The rearrangement uses TRBV28 and TRBJ1-5; D call uncertain. The CDR3 is 15 residues long. The germline V gene has CDR1 MDHEN and CDR2 SYDVKM. The V end lost 6 bases, the J end lost 2 bases, and 14 bases lay between the germline ends. DNA of the CDR3: TGTGCCAGCAGCCTCGGTACCCTGGGCAATCAGCCCCAGCATTTT. Its translation is CASSLGTLGNQPQHF.

The chain employs TRBV6-5 and TRBJ2-1, with no clear D. CDR3 length: 15 residues. Trimming removed 7 bases from V and 2 bases from J, with 15 bases in between. Germline assignment: CDR1 MNHEY and CDR2 SVGAGI. CDR3 coding DNA: TGTGCCAGCAAGAGGCGGAGCGCCGCCTACAATGAGCAGTTCTTC. This gives the protein CASKRRSAAYNEQFF.

About this clone: The sample contains more than one DNA sequence encoding this CDR3. This rearrangement joins TRBV7-3 to TRBJ2-3; 8 positions agree with TRBD2. The V gene's germline CDR1 is SGHTA and CDR2 FQGTGA. Trimming at V came to 2 bases and at J to 3 bases, leaving 1 base not matched to a gene. CDR3 length: 14 amino acids. This CDR3 is CASSLGLATDTQYF. The DNA of the CDR3 is TGTGCCAGCAGCTTAGGACTAGCAACAGATACGCAGTATTTT.

The gene calls are TRBV6-6 and TRBJ1-1, with a possible D match to TRBD1 (5 bases). V shed 6 bases and J shed 3 bases, with 20 bases lying between them. CDR1 and CDR2 from the germline V gene are MNHNY and SVGAGI (reference sequence). The CDR3 has 16 amino acids. The CDR3 loop is CASRAPSGEKDTEAFF. The DNA for the CDR3 is TGTGCCAGCAGAGCCCCTTCGGGGGAAAAGGACACTGAAGCTTTCTTT.

The chain uses TRBV18 and TRBJ1-3; no clear D gene. In germline, CDR1 is KGHSH, CDR2 LQKENI. Deletions cut 3 bases from V and 0 bases from J, with 9 bases between. The CDR3 consists of 15 residues. The CDR3 spells CASSPYGSSGNTIYF. Here the CDR3 DNA reads TGTGCCAGCTCACCCTACGGGAGCTCTGGAAACACCATATATTTT.

In its sample, this clone was seen once. The rearrangement uses TRBV19 and TRBJ2-2; D call uncertain. V shed 0 bases and J shed 13 bases, with 24 bases lying between them. The CDR3 runs to 17 residues. CDR1 is LNHDA, CDR2 SQIVND, per germline (reference sequence). The CDR3 DNA sequence: TGTGCCAGTAGTATAGACCCCGGTACCGGTACCTCCAAAGGGCTGTTTTTT. It translates to CASSIDPGTGTSKGLFF.

The rearrangement uses TRBV6-1 and TRBJ2-2; D is uncertain. V lost 7 bases and J 4 bases, leaving 13 bases between the germline ends. The CDR3 has 14 residues. CDR1 and CDR2 from the germline V gene are MNHNS and SASEGT. The CDR3 loop is CASTTESRTGELFF. In DNA, the CDR3 is TGTGCCAGCACGACGGAGAGCCGCACCGGGGAGCTGTTTTTT.

The gene calls are TRBV7-2 and TRBJ2-1; D remains ambiguous. There are 13 residues in the CDR3. Germline CDR1 and CDR2: SGHTA and FQGNSA. Trimming cost V 3 bases and J 7 bases, with 10 bases left between them. This CDR3 is CASSFGSWNEQFF. The CDR3 bases are TGTGCCAGCAGCTTTGGTTCTTGGAATGAGCAGTTCTTC.

With respect to this clone: The identical CDR3 is also encoded by other nucleotide sequences in the sample. The V call is TRBV2, the J call TRBJ2-5; 7 bases are a match to TRBD1. The CDR3 runs 13 residues. V shed 8 bases and J 2 bases; nucleotides not matched to a gene: 5. Germline loops: CDR1 SNHLY, CDR2 FYNNEI. CDR3 amino acids: CASSRQGQETQYF. DNA for the CDR3: TGTGCCAGCTCTAGACAGGGTCAAGAGACCCAGTACTTC. Variable domain in full (rest from reference TRBV2 and TRBJ2-5): EPEVTQTPSHQVTQMGQEVILRCVPISNHLYFYWYRQILGQKVEFLVSFYNNEISEKSEIFDDQFSVERPDGSNFTLKIRSTKLEDSAMYFCASSRQGQETQYFGPGTRLLVL.

The V call is TRBV2, the J call TRBJ1-2, with 7 bases identical to TRBD1. Trimming at V came to 7 bases and at J to 8 bases, leaving 10 bases not matched to a gene. Germline V gene lookup returns CDR1 SNHLY and CDR2 FYNNEI. This CDR3 is 13 amino acids long. CDR3 protein: CASTPDRVRGYTF. As DNA, the CDR3 is TGTGCCAGCACCCCCGACAGGGTAAGGGGCTACACCTTC.

The V gene is TRBV7-8, the J gene TRBJ1-2; 9 bases agree with TRBD1. The CDR3 totals 15 residues. V was pared by 3 bases and J by 5 bases, with 7 bases of the junction left unmatched. In germline, CDR1 is SGHVS, CDR2 FQNEAQ. The CDR3 spells CASSLGDRGVYGYTF. CDR3 nucleotide sequence: TGTGCCAGCAGCTTGGGTGACAGGGGGGTATATGGCTACACCTTC.

The chain recombines TRBV7-2 with TRBJ1-4; a weak D match, TRBD1 (6 bases). The CDR3 sequence is 16 residues long. Germline V gene sequence: CDR1 SGHTA, CDR2 FQGNSA. The V end lost 5 bases, the J end lost 3 bases, and 16 bases lay between the germline ends. For the CDR3, the DNA is TGTGCCAGCAGCCCGCAAGGGGGGACCCCTAATGAAAAACTGTTTTTT. This gives the protein CASSPQGGTPNEKLFF.

J is TRBJ2-3 and V is TRBV19, with a possible D match to TRBD1 (5 bases). Germline V gene sequence: CDR1 LNHDA, CDR2 SQIVND (reference sequence). The CDR3 length is 13 residues. V shed 9 bases and J shed 2 bases, with 12 bases lying between them. CDR3 residues: CASSNRYTDTQYF. CDR3 sequence (DNA): TGTGCCAGCTCGAACAGGTACACAGATACGCAGTATTTT.

The rearrangement joins TRBV29-1 to TRBJ1-4; D not resolved. The CDR3 has 15 residues. The germline CDR1 and CDR2 sequences are SQVTM and ANQGSEA. V was shortened by 5 bases and J by 0 bases, with 13 bases between the two germline ends. The CDR3 spells CSVKAGSSTNEKLFF. CDR3 DNA: TGCAGCGTTAAAGCGGGGAGCTCAACTAATGAAAAACTGTTTTTT.